This TCR beta chain was recorded in a study of control samples from healthy donors and cancer patients. The repertoire was sequenced with immunoSEQ multiplex PCR; TCRdb's copy has only in-frame clones and lacks some. In the table there are 190,000 or so clones, approximately 95% of which are singletons. The CDR3 runs 12 residues. The trim removed 3 bases at V and 8 bases at J, leaving 1 base unmatched. CDR1 is SGHAT and CDR2 is FQNNGV in the germline V gene. The sample consisted of blood. This sequence joins TRBV11-2 and TRBJ2-3; TRBD1 matches 8 bases. This receptor was identified in a man aged 18 to 35 in good health. Here the CDR3 reads CASSFQGATQYF. As DNA, the CDR3 is TGTGCCAGCAGCTTTCAGGGGGCTACGCAGTATTTT.